What follows are 3 T cell receptor beta chains derived from one specimen sequenced in a study of blood T cell repertoires in COVID-19. Repertoires were generated with immunoSEQ multiplex PCR, while TCRdb's copy carries only in-frame clones and drops some. The repertoire has about 140,000 clones, 88% of them found once; the top ten carry about 11%. The sample comprised peripheral blood. The receptor set was obtained from a man in his 60s with active or convalescent COVID-19.

J is TRBJ2-7 and V is TRBV7-2; D is undetermined. Germline-derived CDR1 and CDR2 are SGHTA and FQGNSA. This CDR3 region has 13 residues. Between the trimmed V and J ends, which lost 7 bases and 0 bases, there was a span of 10 bases. The CDR3 nucleotides are TGTGCCAGCACCCCCCCGGGCTCCTACGAGCAGTACTTC. It codes for CASTPPGSYEQYF.

V gene TRBV19 combines with J gene TRBJ1-4, with 9 bases identical to TRBD1. The CDR3 covers 13 residues. V shed 11 bases and J 1 base; nucleotides not matched to a gene: 2. Germline V gene lookup returns CDR1 LNHDA and CDR2 SQIVND (reference sequence). The chain's CDR3 is CAGQGRTNEKLFF. CDR3 DNA: TGTGCCGGACAGGGGAGAACTAATGAAAAACTGTTTTTT.

The chain couples TRBV2 to TRBJ2-1; 9 nucleotides align to TRBD2. V trimming: 8 bases; J trimming: 3 bases; junction bases outside the gene matches: 8. The CDR3 sequence is 15 residues long. Germline V CDR1 and CDR2: SNHLY, FYNNEI. The CDR3: CASSVTSGGYNEQFF. CDR3 DNA sequence: TGTGCCAGCTCGGTGACTAGCGGCGGCTACAATGAGCAGTTCTTC.